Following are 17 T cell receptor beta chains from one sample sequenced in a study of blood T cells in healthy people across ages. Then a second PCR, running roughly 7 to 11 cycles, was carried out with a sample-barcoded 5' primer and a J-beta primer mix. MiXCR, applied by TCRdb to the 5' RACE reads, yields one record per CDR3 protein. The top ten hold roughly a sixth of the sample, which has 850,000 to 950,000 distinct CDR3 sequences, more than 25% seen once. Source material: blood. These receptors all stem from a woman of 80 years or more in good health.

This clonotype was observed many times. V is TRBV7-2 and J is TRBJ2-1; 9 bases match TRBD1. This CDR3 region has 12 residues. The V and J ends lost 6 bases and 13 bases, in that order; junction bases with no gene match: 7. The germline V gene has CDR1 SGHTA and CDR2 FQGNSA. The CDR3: CASSRDRAPQFF. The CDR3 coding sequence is TGTGCCAGCAGTCGGGACAGGGCCCCCCAGTTCTTC.

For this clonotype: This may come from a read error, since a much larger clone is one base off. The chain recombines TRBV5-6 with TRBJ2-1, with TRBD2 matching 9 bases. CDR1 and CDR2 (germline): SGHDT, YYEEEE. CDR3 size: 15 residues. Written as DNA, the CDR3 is TGTGCCAGCTGCTTGGGCGGGGGGGCCGGTAGTGAGCAGTTCTTC. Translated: CASCLGGGAGSEQFF. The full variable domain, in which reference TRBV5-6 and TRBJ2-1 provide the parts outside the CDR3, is DAGVTQSPTHLIKTRGQQVTLRCSPKSGHDTVSWYQQALGQGPQFIFQYYEEEERQRGNFPDRFSGHQFPNYSSELNVNALLLGDSALYLCASCLGGGAGSEQFFGPGTRLTVL.

CDR3 bases: TGTGCCACCAGTGACCATCGGGCTAGCGGGGGGTTGGATGAGCAGTTCTTC. Translation: CATSDHRASGGLDEQFF. V is TRBV24-1 and J is TRBJ2-1; TRBD2 matches 11 bases. The CDR3 is 17 amino acids. CDR1 and CDR2 (germline): KGHDR, SFDVKD. Trimming took 4 bases from V and 8 from J; bases not matched to a gene: 12.

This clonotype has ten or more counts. The CDR3 DNA reads as TGTGCCATCACCGGGACTAGCGGTGACAATGAGCAGTTCTTC. This sequence encodes CAITGTSGDNEQFF. The chain has TRBV10-3 and TRBJ2-1; 11 bases align to TRBD2. Germline lookup yields CDR1 ENHRY and CDR2 SYGVKD. V lost 7 bases, J lost 5 bases, and 4 bases stayed unmatched. The CDR3 has 14 residues.

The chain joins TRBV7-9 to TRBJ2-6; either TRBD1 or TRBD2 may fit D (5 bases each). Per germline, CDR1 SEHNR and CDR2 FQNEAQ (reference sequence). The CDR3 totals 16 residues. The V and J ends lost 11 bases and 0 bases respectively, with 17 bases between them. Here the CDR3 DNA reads TGTGCCGTATTCCGGGACCCAGGCTCTGGGGCCAACGTCCTGACTTTC. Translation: CAVFRDPGSGANVLTF.

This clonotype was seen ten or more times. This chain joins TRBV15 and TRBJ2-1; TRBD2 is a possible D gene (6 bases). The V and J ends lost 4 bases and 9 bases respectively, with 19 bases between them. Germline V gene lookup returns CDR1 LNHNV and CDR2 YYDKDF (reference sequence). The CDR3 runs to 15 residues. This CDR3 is CATSTPGALFGEQFF. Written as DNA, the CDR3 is TGTGCCACCAGCACCCCGGGAGCCCTCTTCGGTGAGCAGTTCTTC.

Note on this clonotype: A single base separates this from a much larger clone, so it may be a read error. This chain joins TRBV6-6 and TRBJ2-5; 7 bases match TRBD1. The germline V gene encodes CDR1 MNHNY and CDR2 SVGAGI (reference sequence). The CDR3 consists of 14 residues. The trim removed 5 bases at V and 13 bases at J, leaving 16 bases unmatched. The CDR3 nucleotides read TGTGCCAGCAGTGGGCGGACAGGAAACTACGAGCGGTACTTC. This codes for CASSGRTGNYERYF.

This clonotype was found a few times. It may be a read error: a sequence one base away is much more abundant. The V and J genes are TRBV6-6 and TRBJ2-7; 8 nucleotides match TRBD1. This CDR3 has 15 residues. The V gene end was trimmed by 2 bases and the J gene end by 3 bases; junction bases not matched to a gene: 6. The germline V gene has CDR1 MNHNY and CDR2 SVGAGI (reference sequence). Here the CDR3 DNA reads TGTGCCAGCAGTTACGGTGGACAGGGTGGCTACGAGCAGTACTTC. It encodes CASSYGGQGGYEQYF.

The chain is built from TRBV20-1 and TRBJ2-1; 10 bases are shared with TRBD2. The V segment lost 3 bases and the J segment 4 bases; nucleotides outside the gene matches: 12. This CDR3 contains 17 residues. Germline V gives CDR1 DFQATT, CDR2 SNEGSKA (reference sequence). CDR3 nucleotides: TGCAGTGCTAGTTCCCAACTAGCGGGGCTCGATTACAATGAGCAGTTCTTC. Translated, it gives CSASSQLAGLDYNEQFF.

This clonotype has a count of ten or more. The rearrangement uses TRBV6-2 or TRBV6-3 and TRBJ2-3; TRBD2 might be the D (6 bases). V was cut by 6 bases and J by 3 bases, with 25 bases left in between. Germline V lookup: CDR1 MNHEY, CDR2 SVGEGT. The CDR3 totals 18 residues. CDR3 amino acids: CASSSARAPRRGTDTQYF. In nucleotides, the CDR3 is TGTGCCAGCAGCTCTGCGCGGGCTCCAAGGCGGGGTACAGATACGCAGTATTTT.

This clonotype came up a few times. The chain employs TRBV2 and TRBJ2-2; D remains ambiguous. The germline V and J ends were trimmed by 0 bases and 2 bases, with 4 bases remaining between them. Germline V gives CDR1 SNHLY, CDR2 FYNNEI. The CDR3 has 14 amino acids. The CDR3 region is CASSEARNTGELFF. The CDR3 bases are TGTGCCAGCAGTGAAGCCAGAAACACCGGGGAGCTGTTTTTT. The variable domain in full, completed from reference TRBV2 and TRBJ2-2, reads EPEVTQTPSHQVTQMGQEVILRCVPISNHLYFYWYRQILGQKVEFLVSFYNNEISEKSEIFDDQFSVERPDGSNFTLKIRSTKLEDSAMYFCASSEARNTGELFFGEGSRLTVL.

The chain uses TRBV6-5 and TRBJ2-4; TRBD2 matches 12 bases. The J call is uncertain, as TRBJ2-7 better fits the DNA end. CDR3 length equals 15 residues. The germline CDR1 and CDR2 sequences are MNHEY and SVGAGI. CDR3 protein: CASSISSGGAHEQYF. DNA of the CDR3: TGTGCCAGCAGTATATCTAGCGGGGGGGCTCACGAGCAGTACTTC.

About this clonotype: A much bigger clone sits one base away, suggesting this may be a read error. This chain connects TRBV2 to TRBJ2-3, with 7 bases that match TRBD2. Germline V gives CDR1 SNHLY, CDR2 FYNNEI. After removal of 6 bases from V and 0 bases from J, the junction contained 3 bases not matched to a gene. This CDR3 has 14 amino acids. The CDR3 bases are TGTGCCAGCAGGGGGGGGATTAGCACAGATACGCAGTATTTT. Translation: CASRGGISTDTQYF.

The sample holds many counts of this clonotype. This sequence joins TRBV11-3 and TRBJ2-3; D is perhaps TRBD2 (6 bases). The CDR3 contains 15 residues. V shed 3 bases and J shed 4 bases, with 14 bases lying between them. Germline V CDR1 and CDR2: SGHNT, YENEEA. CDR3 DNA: TGTGCCAGCAGCTTGCTAGCGCTCCGTGCAGATACGCAGTATTTT. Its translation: CASSLLALRADTQYF.

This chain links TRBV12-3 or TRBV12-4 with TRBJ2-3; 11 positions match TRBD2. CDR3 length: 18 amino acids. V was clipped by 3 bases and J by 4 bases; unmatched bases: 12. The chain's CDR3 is CASSFWVAGGLSADTQYF. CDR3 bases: TGTGCCAGCAGTTTTTGGGTAGCGGGGGGGTTGAGCGCAGATACGCAGTATTTT.

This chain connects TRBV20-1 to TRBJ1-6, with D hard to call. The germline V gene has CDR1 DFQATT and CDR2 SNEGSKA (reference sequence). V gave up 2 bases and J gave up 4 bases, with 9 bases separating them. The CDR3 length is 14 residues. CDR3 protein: CSARQQPYNSPLHF. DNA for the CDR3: TGCAGTGCTAGACAACAGCCTTATAATTCACCCCTCCACTTT.

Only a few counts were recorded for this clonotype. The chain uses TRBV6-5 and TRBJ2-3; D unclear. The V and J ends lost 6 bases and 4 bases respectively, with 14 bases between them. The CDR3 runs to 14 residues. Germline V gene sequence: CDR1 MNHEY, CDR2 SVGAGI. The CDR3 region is CASSLIRNPDTQYF. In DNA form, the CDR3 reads TGTGCCAGCAGCCTCATAAGGAACCCAGATACGCAGTATTTT.